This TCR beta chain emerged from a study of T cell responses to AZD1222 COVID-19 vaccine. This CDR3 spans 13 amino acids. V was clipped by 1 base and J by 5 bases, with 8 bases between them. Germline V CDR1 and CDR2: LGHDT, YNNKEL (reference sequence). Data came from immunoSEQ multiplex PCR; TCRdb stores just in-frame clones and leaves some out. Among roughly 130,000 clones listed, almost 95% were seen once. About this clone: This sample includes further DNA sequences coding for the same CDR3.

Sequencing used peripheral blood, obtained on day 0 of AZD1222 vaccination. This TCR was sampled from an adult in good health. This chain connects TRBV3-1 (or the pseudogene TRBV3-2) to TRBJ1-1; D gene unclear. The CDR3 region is CASSQVGGTEAFF. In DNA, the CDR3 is TGTGCCAGCAGCCAAGTTGGTGGGACTGAAGCTTTCTTT.